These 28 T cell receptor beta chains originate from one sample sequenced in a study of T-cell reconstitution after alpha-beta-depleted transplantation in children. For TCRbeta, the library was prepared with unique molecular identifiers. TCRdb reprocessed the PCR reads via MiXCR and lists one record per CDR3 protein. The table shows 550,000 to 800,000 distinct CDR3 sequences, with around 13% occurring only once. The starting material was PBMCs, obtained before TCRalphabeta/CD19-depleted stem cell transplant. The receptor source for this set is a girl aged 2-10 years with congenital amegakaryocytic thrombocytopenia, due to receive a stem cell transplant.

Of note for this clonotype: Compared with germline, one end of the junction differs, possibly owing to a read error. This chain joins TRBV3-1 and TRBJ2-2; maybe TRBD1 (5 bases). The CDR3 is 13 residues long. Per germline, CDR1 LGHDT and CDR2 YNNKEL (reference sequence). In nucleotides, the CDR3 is TGTGTCAGCAGCTCCCAAAGGGGCGGGGAGCTGTTTTTT. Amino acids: CVSSSQRGGELFF.

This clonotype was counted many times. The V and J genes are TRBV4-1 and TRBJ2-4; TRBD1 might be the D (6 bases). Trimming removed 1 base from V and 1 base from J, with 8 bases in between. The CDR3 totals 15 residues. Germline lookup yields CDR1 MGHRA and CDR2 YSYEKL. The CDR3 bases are TGCGCCAGCAGCCAAGTACAGGGTGCCAAAAACATTCAGTACTTC. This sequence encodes CASSQVQGAKNIQYF.

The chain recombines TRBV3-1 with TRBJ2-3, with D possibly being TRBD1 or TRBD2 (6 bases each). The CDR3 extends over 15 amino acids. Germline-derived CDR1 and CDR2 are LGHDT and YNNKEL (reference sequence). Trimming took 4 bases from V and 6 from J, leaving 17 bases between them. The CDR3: CASSPPTGAWDTQYF. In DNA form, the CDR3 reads TGTGCCAGCAGCCCGCCTACGGGGGCATGGGATACGCAGTATTTT.

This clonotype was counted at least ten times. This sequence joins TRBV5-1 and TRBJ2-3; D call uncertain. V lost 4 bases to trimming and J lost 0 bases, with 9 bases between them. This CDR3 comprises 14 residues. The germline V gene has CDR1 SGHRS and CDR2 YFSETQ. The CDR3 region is CASSAASSTDTQYF. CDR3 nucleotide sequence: TGCGCCAGCAGCGCGGCCTCTAGCACAGATACGCAGTATTTT.

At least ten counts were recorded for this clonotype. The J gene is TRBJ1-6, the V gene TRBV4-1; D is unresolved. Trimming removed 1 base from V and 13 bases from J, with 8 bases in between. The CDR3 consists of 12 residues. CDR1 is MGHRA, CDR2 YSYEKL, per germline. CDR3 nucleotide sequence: TGCGCCAGCAGCCAAGCCTTTAATCCCCTCCACTTT. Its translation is CASSQAFNPLHF.

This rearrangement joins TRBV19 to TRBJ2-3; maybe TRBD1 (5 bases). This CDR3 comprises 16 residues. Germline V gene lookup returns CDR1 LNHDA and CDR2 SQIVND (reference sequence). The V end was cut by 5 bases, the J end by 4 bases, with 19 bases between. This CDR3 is CASSPRISWGPDTQYF. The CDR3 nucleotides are TGTGCCAGTAGTCCCCGGATTAGCTGGGGCCCAGATACGCAGTATTTT.

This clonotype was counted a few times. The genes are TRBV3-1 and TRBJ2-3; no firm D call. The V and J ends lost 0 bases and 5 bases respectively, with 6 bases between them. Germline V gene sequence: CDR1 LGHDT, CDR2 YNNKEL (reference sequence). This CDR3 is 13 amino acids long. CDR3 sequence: CASSQERRDTQYF. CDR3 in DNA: TGTGCCAGCAGCCAAGAGAGGCGAGATACGCAGTATTTT.

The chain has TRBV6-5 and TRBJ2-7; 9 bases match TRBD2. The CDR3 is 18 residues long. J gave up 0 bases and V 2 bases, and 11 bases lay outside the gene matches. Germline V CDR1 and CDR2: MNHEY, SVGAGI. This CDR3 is CASSYTSGPEGDSYEQYF. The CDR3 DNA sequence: TGTGCCAGCAGTTACACTAGCGGGCCCGAGGGGGACTCCTACGAGCAGTACTTC.

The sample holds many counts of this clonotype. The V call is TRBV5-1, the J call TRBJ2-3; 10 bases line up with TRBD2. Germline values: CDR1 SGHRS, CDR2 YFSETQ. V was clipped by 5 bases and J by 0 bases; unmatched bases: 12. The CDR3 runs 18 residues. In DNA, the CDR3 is TGCGCCAGCAGACAAGGGCTAGCGGGAGCACCGAGCACAGATACGCAGTATTTT. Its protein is CASRQGLAGAPSTDTQYF.

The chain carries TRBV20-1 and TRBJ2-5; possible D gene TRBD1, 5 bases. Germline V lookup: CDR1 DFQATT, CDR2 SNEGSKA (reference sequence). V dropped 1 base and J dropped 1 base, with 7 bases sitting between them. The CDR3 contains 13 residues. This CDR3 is CSARGGFQETQYF. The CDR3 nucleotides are TGCAGTGCTAGAGGGGGCTTCCAAGAGACCCAGTACTTC.

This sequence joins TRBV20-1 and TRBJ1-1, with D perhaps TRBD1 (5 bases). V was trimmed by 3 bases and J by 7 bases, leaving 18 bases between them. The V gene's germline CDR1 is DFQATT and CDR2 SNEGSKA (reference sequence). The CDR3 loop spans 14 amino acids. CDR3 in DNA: TGCAGTGCTAGGAATCCGGGGCCAAGACTTGAAGCTTTCTTT. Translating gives CSARNPGPRLEAFF.

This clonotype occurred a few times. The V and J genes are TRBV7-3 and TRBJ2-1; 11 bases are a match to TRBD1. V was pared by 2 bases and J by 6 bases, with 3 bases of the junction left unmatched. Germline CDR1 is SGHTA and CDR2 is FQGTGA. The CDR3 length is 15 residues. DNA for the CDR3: TGTGCCAGCAGCTTATCGGGACAGGGGGGCAATGAGCAGTTCTTC. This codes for CASSLSGQGGNEQFF.

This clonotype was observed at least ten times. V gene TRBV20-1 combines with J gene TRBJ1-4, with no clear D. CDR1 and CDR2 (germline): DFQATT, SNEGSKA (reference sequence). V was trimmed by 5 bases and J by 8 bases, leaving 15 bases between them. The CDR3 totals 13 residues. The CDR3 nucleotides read TGCAGTGCTCTTGGACCGAAGTACGAAAAACTGTTTTTT. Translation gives CSALGPKYEKLFF.

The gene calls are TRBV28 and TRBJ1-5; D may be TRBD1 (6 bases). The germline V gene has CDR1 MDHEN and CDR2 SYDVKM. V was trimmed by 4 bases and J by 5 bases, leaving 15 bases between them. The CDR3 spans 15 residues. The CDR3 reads CASSWDTGGYQPQHF. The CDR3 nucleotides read TGTGCCAGCAGTTGGGACACGGGCGGTTATCAGCCCCAGCATTTT.

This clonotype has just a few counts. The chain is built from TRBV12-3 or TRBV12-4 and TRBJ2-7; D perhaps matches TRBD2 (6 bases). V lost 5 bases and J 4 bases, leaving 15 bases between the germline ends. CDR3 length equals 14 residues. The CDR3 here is CASSLGIGGYEQYF. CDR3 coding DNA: TGTGCCAGCAGTCTAGGGATCGGGGGTTACGAGCAGTACTTC.

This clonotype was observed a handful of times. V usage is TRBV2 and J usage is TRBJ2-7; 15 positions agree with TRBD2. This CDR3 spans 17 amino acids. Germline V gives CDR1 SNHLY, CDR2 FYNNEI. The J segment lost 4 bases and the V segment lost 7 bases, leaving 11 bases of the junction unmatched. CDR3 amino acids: CASIHGTSGRWGYEQYF. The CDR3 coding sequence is TGTGCCAGCATTCACGGGACTAGCGGGAGGTGGGGATACGAGCAGTACTTC.

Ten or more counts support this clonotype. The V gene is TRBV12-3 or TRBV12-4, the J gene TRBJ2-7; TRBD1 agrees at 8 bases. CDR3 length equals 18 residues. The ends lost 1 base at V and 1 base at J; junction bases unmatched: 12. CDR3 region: CASSLDWGGQGMSYEQYF. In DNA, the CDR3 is TGTGCCAGCAGTTTAGATTGGGGTGGACAGGGAATGTCCTACGAGCAGTACTTC.

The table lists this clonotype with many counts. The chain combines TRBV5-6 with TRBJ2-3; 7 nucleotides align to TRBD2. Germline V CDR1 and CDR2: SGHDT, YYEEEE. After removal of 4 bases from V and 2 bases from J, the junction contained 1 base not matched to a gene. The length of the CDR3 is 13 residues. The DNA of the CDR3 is TGTGCCAGCAGCCGGGACTACACAGATACGCAGTATTTT. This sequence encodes CASSRDYTDTQYF.

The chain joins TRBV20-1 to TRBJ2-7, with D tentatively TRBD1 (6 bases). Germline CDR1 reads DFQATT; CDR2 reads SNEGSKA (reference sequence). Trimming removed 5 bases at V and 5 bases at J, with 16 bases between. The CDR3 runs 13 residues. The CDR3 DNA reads TGCAGTGCTGGGGGATTGGGGGCCCACGAGCAGTACTTC. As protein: CSAGGLGAHEQYF.

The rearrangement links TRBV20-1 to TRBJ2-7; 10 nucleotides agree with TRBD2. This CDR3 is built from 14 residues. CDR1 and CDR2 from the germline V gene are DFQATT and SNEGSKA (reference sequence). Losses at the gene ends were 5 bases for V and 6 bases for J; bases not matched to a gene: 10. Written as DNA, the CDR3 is TGCAGTGCTGCCGGACTAGCGGAGTGGGGCGAGCAGTACTTC. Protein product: CSAAGLAEWGEQYF.

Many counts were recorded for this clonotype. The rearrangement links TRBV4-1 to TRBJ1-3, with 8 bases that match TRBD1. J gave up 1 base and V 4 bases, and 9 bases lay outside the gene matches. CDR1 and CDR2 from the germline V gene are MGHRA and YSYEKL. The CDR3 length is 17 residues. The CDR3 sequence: CASSLRTGFVSGNTIYF. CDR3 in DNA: TGCGCCAGCAGCCTCCGGACAGGGTTCGTGTCTGGAAACACCATATATTTT.

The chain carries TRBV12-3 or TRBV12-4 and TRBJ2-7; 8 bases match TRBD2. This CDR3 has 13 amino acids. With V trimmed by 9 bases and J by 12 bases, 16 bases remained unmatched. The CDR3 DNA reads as TGTGCCAGTGCCCGCGGGGGGCTATCGTTTCCGTACTTC. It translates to CASARGGLSFPYF.

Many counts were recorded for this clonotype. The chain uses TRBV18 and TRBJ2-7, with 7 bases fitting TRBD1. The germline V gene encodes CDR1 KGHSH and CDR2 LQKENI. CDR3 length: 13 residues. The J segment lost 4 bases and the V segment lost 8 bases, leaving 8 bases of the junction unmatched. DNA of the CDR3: TGTGCCAGCGCGAACCGGGACAGTTACGAGCAGTACTTC. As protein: CASANRDSYEQYF.

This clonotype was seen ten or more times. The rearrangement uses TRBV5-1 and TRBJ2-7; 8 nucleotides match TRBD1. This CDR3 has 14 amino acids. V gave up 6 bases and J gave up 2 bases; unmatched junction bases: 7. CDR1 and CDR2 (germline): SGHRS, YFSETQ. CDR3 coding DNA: TGCGCCAGCACCCTAGACAGGGGCCCCTACGAGCAGTACTTC. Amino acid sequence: CASTLDRGPYEQYF.

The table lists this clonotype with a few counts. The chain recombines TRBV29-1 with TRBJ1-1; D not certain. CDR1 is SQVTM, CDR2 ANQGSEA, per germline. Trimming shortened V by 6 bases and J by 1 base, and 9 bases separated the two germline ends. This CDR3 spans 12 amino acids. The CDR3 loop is CSVQDTNTEAFF. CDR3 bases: TGCAGCGTACAAGACACGAACACTGAAGCTTTCTTT.

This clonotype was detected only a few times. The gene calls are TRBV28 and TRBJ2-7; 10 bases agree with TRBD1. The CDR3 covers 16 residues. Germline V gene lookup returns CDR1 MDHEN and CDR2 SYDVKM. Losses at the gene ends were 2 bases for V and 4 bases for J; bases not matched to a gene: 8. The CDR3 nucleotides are TGTGCCAGCAGTTTACCCCCTGGGGACAGGGGATACGAGCAGTACTTC. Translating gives CASSLPPGDRGYEQYF.

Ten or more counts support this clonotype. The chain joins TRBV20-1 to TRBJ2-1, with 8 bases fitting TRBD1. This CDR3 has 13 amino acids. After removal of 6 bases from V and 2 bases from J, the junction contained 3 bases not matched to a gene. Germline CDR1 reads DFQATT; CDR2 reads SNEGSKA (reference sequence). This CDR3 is CSATQGAYNEQFF. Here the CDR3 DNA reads TGCAGTGCCACACAGGGGGCCTACAATGAGCAGTTCTTC.

The CDR3 nucleotides read TGTGCCAGCAGGCCCCCCGTTGGTCGGACTAGCGGGAACTACGAGCAGTACTTC. Its translation is CASRPPVGRTSGNYEQYF. The chain joins TRBV6-1 to TRBJ2-7, with 12 nucleotides matching TRBD2. The CDR3 length is 18 residues. The V gene end was trimmed by 6 bases and the J gene end by 3 bases; junction bases not matched to a gene: 15. The germline CDR1 and CDR2 sequences are MNHNS and SASEGT.